The 20 T cell receptor beta chains below come from one sample, sequenced in a study of human T cells and chemical hapten exposure. The library gave individual cDNA molecules unique molecular identifiers. One entry per CDR3 protein, called by TCRdb with MiXCR from the reads. There are about 120,000 distinct CDR3 sequences in the sample; around 8.5% occur only once, and about 1.4% lies in the top ten. Unfractionated whole blood yielded the extracted total RNA. The sequenced material came from whole blood. The receptors were sampled from a human donor in good health. Some clones in this sample may be carry-over from other donors' samples.

The V call is TRBV6-5, the J call TRBJ2-1; 7 nucleotides match TRBD1. CDR1 is MNHEY, CDR2 SVGAGI, per germline. CDR3 size: 15 residues. Trimming removed 5 bases from V and 4 bases from J; junction bases left unmatched: 8. As DNA, the CDR3 is TGTGCCAGCAGTACCGACAGGGCCCCGTACAATGAGCAGTTCTTC. Encoded protein: CASSTDRAPYNEQFF.

This sequence joins TRBV6-6 and TRBJ1-4; 10 bases fit TRBD1. The length of the CDR3 is 15 residues. Losses at the gene ends were 5 bases for V and 6 bases for J; bases not matched to a gene: 6. Germline V gene sequence: CDR1 MNHNY, CDR2 SVGAGI (reference sequence). The CDR3 here is CASSTPDRGDEKLFF. The CDR3 nucleotides read TGTGCCAGCAGTACCCCGGACAGGGGGGATGAAAAACTGTTTTTT.

This clonotype came up many times. The chain combines TRBV12-3 or TRBV12-4 with TRBJ2-1; TRBD2 matches at 8 bases. The ends lost 2 bases at V and 0 bases at J; junction bases unmatched: 0. The CDR3 is 15 amino acids. DNA of the CDR3: TGTGCCAGCAGTTTAAGCGGGAGCTCCTACAATGAGCAGTTCTTC. Translating it yields CASSLSGSSYNEQFF.

The table lists this clonotype with many counts. The rearrangement joins TRBV7-9 to TRBJ2-7; 9 bases are a match to TRBD1. CDR3 length: 15 amino acids. CDR1 and CDR2 (germline): SEHNR, FQNEAQ (reference sequence). With V trimmed by 5 bases and J by 1 base, 6 bases remained unmatched. The CDR3 nucleotides are TGTGCCAGCAGCCCTCGGGACAGGGATTCCTACGAGCAGTACTTC. This translates into CASSPRDRDSYEQYF.

This sequence joins TRBV5-4 and TRBJ2-3; D is perhaps TRBD1 or TRBD2 (5 bases each). The CDR3 length is 14 residues. The germline V gene encodes CDR1 SGHNT and CDR2 YYREEE (reference sequence). Trimming took 2 bases from V and 2 from J, leaving 9 bases between them. Written as DNA, the CDR3 is TGTGCCAGCAGCTTCCCGGGGACCACAGATACGCAGTATTTT. This gives the protein CASSFPGTTDTQYF.

Regarding this clonotype: This may come from a read error, since a much larger clone is one base off. The rearrangement joins TRBV6-1 to TRBJ1-4, with D maybe TRBD1 (6 bases). The CDR3 contains 15 residues. Per germline, CDR1 MNHNS and CDR2 SASEGT. This chain's CDR3 is CATSEAGVPNEKLFF. In DNA form, the CDR3 reads TGTGCCACCAGTGAAGCAGGGGTCCCCAATGAAAAACTGTTTTTT.

This chain uses TRBV25-1 with TRBJ2-2, with TRBD2 identical over 8 bases. The CDR3 sequence is 18 residues long. Trimming took 4 bases from V and 4 from J; bases not matched to a gene: 14. Germline values: CDR1 MGHDK, CDR2 SYGVNS. The chain's CDR3 is CASSAPRPGGPITGELFF. The CDR3 DNA is TGTGCCAGCAGTGCCCCCCGCCCGGGAGGGCCAATCACCGGGGAGCTGTTTTTT.

This clonotype was seen only a few times. The genes are TRBV12-3 or TRBV12-4 and TRBJ1-4; the match to TRBD1 covers 9 bases. V lost 2 bases and J lost 5; bases outside the gene matches: 3. The CDR3 spans 15 residues. The DNA of the CDR3 is TGTGCCAGCAGTTTAAGCGGGACAGGGAATGAAAAACTGTTTTTT. It specifies CASSLSGTGNEKLFF.

A few counts support this clonotype. CDR3 loop: CASTLNPGNSYEQYF. CDR3 sequence (DNA): TGCGCCAGCACCCTAAACCCCGGGAACTCCTACGAGCAGTACTTC. The rearrangement joins TRBV4-1 to TRBJ2-7; D perhaps matches TRBD2 (5 bases). The CDR3 length is 15 residues. CDR1 MGHRA and CDR2 YSYEKL come from the germline V gene. V was shortened by 7 bases and J by 0 bases, with 16 bases between the two germline ends.

In its sample, this clonotype was seen a few times. The gene calls are TRBV7-2 and TRBJ1-1; D unresolved. Germline V gives CDR1 SGHTA, CDR2 FQGNSA. CDR3 length equals 15 residues. Trimming took off 1 base at V and 4 bases at J, with 13 bases between the two ends. As DNA, the CDR3 is TGTGCCAGCAGCTTAGATCGGGCCGAAGGCACTGAAGCTTTCTTT. It specifies CASSLDRAEGTEAFF.

The table lists this clonotype with many counts. The chain uses TRBV12-3 or TRBV12-4 and TRBJ1-6, with D maybe TRBD1 (6 bases). This CDR3 is 15 amino acids long. Trimming shortened V by 6 bases and J by 0 bases, and 9 bases separated the two germline ends. The CDR3 region has the DNA TGTGCCAGCAGAACAGGGTCCTCCTATAATTCACCCCTCCACTTT. Translation gives CASRTGSSYNSPLHF.

This clonotype was seen a few times. The rearrangement uses TRBV19 and TRBJ2-1, with 13 bases that match TRBD2. Germline values: CDR1 LNHDA, CDR2 SQIVND (reference sequence). The CDR3 runs to 15 residues. V was pared by 7 bases and J by 4 bases, with 4 bases of the junction left unmatched. CDR3 nucleotides: TGTGCCAGTACCGGACTAGCGGGGGCATACAATGAGCAGTTCTTC. Translated: CASTGLAGAYNEQFF.

This clonotype was found many times. The V call is TRBV2, the J call TRBJ1-6; 8 positions match TRBD1. The CDR3 length is 14 residues. Germline-derived CDR1 and CDR2 are SNHLY and FYNNEI. The V gene end was trimmed by 5 bases and the J gene end by 9 bases; junction bases not matched to a gene: 6. The CDR3 region is CASSRDRTSSPLHF. In DNA, the CDR3 is TGTGCCAGCAGTAGGGACAGGACCTCTTCACCCCTCCACTTT.

This clonotype was detected ten times or more. This sequence joins TRBV7-9 and TRBJ1-5; D not certain. The V gene lost 1 base and the J gene lost 3 bases, with 10 bases spanning the gap. CDR1 SEHNR and CDR2 FQNEAQ come from the germline V gene (reference sequence). The CDR3 length is 15 residues. CDR3 region: CASSLGSGDNQPQHF. The CDR3 nucleotides read TGTGCCAGCAGCTTAGGTTCCGGGGACAATCAGCCCCAGCATTTT.

This clonotype has a count of ten or more. The rearrangement joins TRBV7-9 to TRBJ1-3; tentative D call: TRBD1 (6 bases). V was trimmed by 8 bases and J by 0 bases, leaving 14 bases between them. Germline-derived CDR1 and CDR2 are SEHNR and FQNEAQ (reference sequence). CDR3 size: 15 residues. The chain's CDR3 is CASPSDSLSGNTIYF. DNA for the CDR3: TGTGCCAGCCCTTCGGACAGCCTCTCTGGAAACACCATATATTTT.

V gene TRBV12-3 or TRBV12-4 combines with J gene TRBJ2-1; TRBD2 matches at 11 bases. V lost 6 bases, J lost 0 bases, and 7 bases stayed unmatched. There are 17 residues in the CDR3. The CDR3 DNA follows: TGTGCCAGCAGCGGGACTAGCGGTACAGGCTCCTACAATGAGCAGTTCTTC. Translation: CASSGTSGTGSYNEQFF.

J is TRBJ2-4 and V is TRBV11-1, with 12 bases fitting TRBD2. Germline CDR1 SGHAT, CDR2 FQDESV (reference sequence). The CDR3 is made up of 16 amino acids. The junction had 6 bases not matched to a gene; V was cut back by 5 bases and J by 4 bases. In DNA form, the CDR3 reads TGTGCCAGCAGCCCGCGGACTAGCGGGGTTAAAAACATTCAGTACTTC. Its protein is CASSPRTSGVKNIQYF. The variable domain in full, with the rest retrieved from reference TRBV11-1 and TRBJ2-4, is EAEVAQSPRYKITEKSQAVAFWCDPISGHATLYWYRQILGQGPELLVQFQDESVVDDSQLPKDRFSAERLKGVDSTLKIQPAELGDSAMYLCASSPRTSGVKNIQYFGAGTRLSVL.

The V call is TRBV7-9, the J call TRBJ1-1; maybe TRBD1 (6 bases). This CDR3 is built from 15 residues. The V and J ends lost 4 bases and 3 bases respectively, with 15 bases between them. Germline CDR1 and CDR2: SEHNR and FQNEAQ (reference sequence). CDR3 sequence (DNA): TGTGCCAGCAGCTCAGGAGGGGGAAGGGACACTGAAGCTTTCTTT. Encoded protein: CASSSGGGRDTEAFF.

This clonotype was observed at least ten times. The J gene is TRBJ1-6, the V gene TRBV5-5; 7 positions match TRBD1. The V gene end was trimmed by 1 base and the J gene end by 9 bases; junction bases not matched to a gene: 7. Germline CDR1 reads SGHKS; CDR2 reads YYEKEE (reference sequence). This CDR3 is built from 15 residues. This CDR3 is CASSLQGDGFSPLHF. The CDR3, as DNA: TGTGCCAGCAGCTTGCAGGGGGACGGATTTTCACCCCTCCACTTT.

This chain links TRBV29-1 with TRBJ2-7; 9 bases agree with TRBD1. The CDR3 is made up of 15 amino acids. Germline V gene sequence: CDR1 SQVTM, CDR2 ANQGSEA. Trimming removed 3 bases from V and 2 bases from J; junction bases left unmatched: 8. This chain's CDR3 is CSVESGQGLPYEQYF. The CDR3 coding sequence is TGCAGCGTTGAGTCAGGACAGGGGCTTCCCTACGAGCAGTACTTC.